This is a list of T cell receptor beta chains from one sample in a study of blood T cell repertoires in COVID-19. Clones were read by immunoSEQ multiplex PCR, and TCRdb kept only the in-frame ones, dropping some. The sample lists roughly 180,000 clones, around 80% occurring once. Sequencing was carried out using peripheral blood. These receptors were taken from a human donor in a cohort sampled during active COVID-19. The CDR3 runs from the conserved cysteine through the conserved F or W.

v_gene	CDR3aa
TRBV30	CAWSGKQGNSPLHF
TRBV2	CASSSRGTGEYEQFF
TRBV29-1	CSPPRTSGAQETQYF
TRBV5-4	CASSLGQGLQETQYF
TRBV15	CATGDSTYEQYF
TRBV3-1/TRBV3-2	CASSQRTSGGSDTQYF
TRBV6-5	CATPPGDDYGYTF
TRBV5-4	CASSLWSGQGGEKLFF
TRBV5-1	CASSLATGSGYTF
TRBV3-1/TRBV3-2	CASSQDHTGAEAFF
TRBV30	CAWSQGQGVNSPLHF
TRBV11-2	CASSYRDSLNSPLHF
TRBV6-6	CASSPELGPGNEQFF
TRBV4-1	CASSQDREGAREKLFF
TRBV6-5	CASSYSFRDKGGYTF
TRBV19	CASIQRGDTEAFF
TRBV5-4	CASSLGFGESTDTQYF
TRBV7-9	CASSLVHNEPNYGYTF
TRBV3-1/TRBV3-2	CASSQSRGSYEQYF
TRBV5-1	CASTGTGAIGSEAFF
TRBV19	CASSISMNTEAFF
TRBV6-5	CASSYGGGYTEAFF
TRBV13	CASGKGGGWEKLFF
TRBV4-1	CASGSAGLRSQFF
TRBV7-9	CASSFQRGGTDTQYF
TRBV18	CASSPRESSYNSPLHF
TRBV4-1	CASSQGAGTGFSRRSF
TRBV6-5	CAVGQPNTGELFF
TRBV7-8	CASSLAAGGAFF
TRBV15	CATSRGTGGFGYTF
TRBV7-9	CASSLVDRASYEQYF
TRBV13	CASSLGVGGLGNEQYF
TRBV29-1	CSVARQGVEQYF
TRBV5-5	CASSRNWQSTDTQYF
TRBV3-1/TRBV3-2	CASSHRQVNEKLFF
TRBV6-5	CASSKPGAGQQYF
TRBV13	CASSLGPREAFF
TRBV4-1	CASSQGGGRNYGYTF
TRBV7-4	CASSKGYPGTARFPAYEQYF
TRBV24-1	CATRVVSGGQGGLQPQHF
TRBV10-3	CAISWDSSTDTQYF
TRBV3-1/TRBV3-2	CASSQEGAGNFYGYTF
TRBV19	CASSITGDNSPLHF
TRBV5-1	CASSLSDRGDYNSPLHF
TRBV12-3/TRBV12-4	CASSPGTGGNYTF
TRBV7-8	CASSNPDSSYEQYF
TRBV4-2	CASSQNEGMNTEAFF
TRBV5-1	CASSLGGRPWGSPLHF
TRBV3-1/TRBV3-2	CASSQTNEWQYF
TRBV7-9	CASSPAGTGIKETQYF
TRBV6-5	CASSLTGGSGYGYTF
TRBV7-2	CASSLEGGGAADTQYF